Below are 29 T cell receptor beta chains sequenced from a single sample in a study of blood T cell repertoires in COVID-19. Produced via immunoSEQ multiplex PCR; TCRdb's table is partial and in-frame only. The table lists 95,000 to 110,000 clones, 84% of them singletons. Sequences were obtained from peripheral blood. Receptors originate from a human donor in a cohort sampled during active or convalescent COVID-19.

This clone was observed a handful of times. The chain carries TRBV18 and TRBJ1-2; 9 nucleotides line up with TRBD1. V shed 2 bases and J 4 bases; nucleotides not matched to a gene: 2. CDR1 and CDR2 from the germline V gene are KGHSH and LQKENI. The CDR3 is 14 amino acids. The CDR3 is CASSPGQGPYGYTF. The CDR3 DNA is TGTGCCAGCTCACCAGGACAGGGGCCCTATGGCTACACCTTC. Drawing the rest from reference TRBV18 and TRBJ1-2, the complete variable domain is NAGVMQNPRHLVRRRGQEARLRCSPMKGHSHVYWYRQLPEEGLKFMVYLQKENIIDESGMPKERFSAEFPKEGPSILRIQQVVRGDSAAYFCASSPGQGPYGYTFGSGTRLTVV.

This clone was seen once. The chain links TRBV6-5 to TRBJ1-1; D gene ambiguous. Germline V lookup: CDR1 MNHEY, CDR2 SVGAGI. The CDR3 consists of 12 residues. Trimming took 6 bases from V and 8 from J, leaving 13 bases between them. Written as DNA, the CDR3 is TGTGCCAGCAGCCGAGGTATTAACGAAGCTTTCTTT. It is translated as CASSRGINEAFF.

CDR3 bases: TGCGCCAGCAGCTTGGGGGGAGAGCGTAATGAAAAACTGTTTTTT. Its translation is CASSLGGERNEKLFF. V usage is TRBV5-1 and J usage is TRBJ1-4; D not certain. V lost 0 bases and J lost 4, with 10 bases in between. The CDR3 runs to 15 residues. The germline V gene encodes CDR1 SGHRS and CDR2 YFSETQ.

This chain joins TRBV10-3 and TRBJ1-1, with D unresolved. The germline V gene encodes CDR1 ENHRY and CDR2 SYGVKD. Trimming shortened V by 4 bases and J by 0 bases, and 12 bases separated the two germline ends. The CDR3 runs to 15 residues. The CDR3, as DNA: TGTGCCATCAGTGGCGGGGTTCAGCTGAACACTGAAGCTTTCTTT. Translated: CAISGGVQLNTEAFF.

This chain uses TRBV5-1 with TRBJ1-1; 7 bases align to TRBD1. Trimming removed 3 bases from V and 0 bases from J; junction bases left unmatched: 14. CDR1 SGHRS and CDR2 YFSETQ come from the germline V gene. This CDR3 has 18 residues. CDR3 sequence (DNA): TGCGCCAGCAGCTCCAGCGCCCCGGGACAGCTAATGAACACTGAAGCTTTCTTT. The encoded protein is CASSSSAPGQLMNTEAFF. Full variable domain (remainder filled in from reference TRBV5-1 and TRBJ1-1): KAGVTQTPRYLIKTRGQQVTLSCSPISGHRSVSWYQQTPGQGLQFLFEYFSETQRNKGNFPGRFSGRQFSNSRSEMNVSTLELGDSALYLCASSSSAPGQLMNTEAFFGQGTRLTVV.

This rearrangement joins TRBV5-1 to TRBJ1-5; D call uncertain. V lost 0 bases to trimming and J lost 9 bases, with 13 bases between them. The CDR3 covers 14 residues. The germline V gene encodes CDR1 SGHRS and CDR2 YFSETQ. In DNA form, the CDR3 reads TGCGCCAGCAGCTTGGACGGAGGGATGGGGCCCCAGCATTTT. This codes for CASSLDGGMGPQHF.

This chain connects TRBV25-1 to TRBJ1-5; 7 positions match TRBD1. The J segment lost 2 bases and the V segment lost 8 bases, leaving 9 bases of the junction unmatched. This CDR3 is built from 15 residues. Looked up from germline, CDR1 is MGHDK and CDR2 is SYGVNS. CDR3 residues: CASSGTEAGNQPQHF. The CDR3 DNA follows: TGTGCCAGCTCGGGGACAGAGGCTGGCAATCAGCCCCAGCATTTT.

This chain links TRBV27 with TRBJ2-7; TRBD1 is a possible D gene (5 bases). Trimming took 2 bases from V and 0 from J, leaving 8 bases between them. This CDR3 is 14 amino acids long. Germline CDR1 MNHEY, CDR2 SMNVEV (reference sequence). The chain's CDR3 is CASSLHRSSYEQYF. In nucleotides, the CDR3 is TGTGCCAGCAGTTTACACAGGTCCTCCTACGAGCAGTACTTC.

This chain joins TRBV19 and TRBJ2-1; D is undetermined. Looked up from germline, CDR1 is LNHDA and CDR2 is SQIVND (reference sequence). This CDR3 contains 16 residues. V lost 5 bases, J lost 8 bases, and 22 bases lay in between. The CDR3, as DNA: TGTGCCAGTAGTCCTCTGGTCCTTCCTAATCGGGATGAGCAGTTCTTC. Translation gives CASSPLVLPNRDEQFF.

This chain links TRBV14 with TRBJ1-1; D perhaps matches TRBD1 (6 bases). Germline V gene data show CDR1 as SGHDN and CDR2 as FVKESK. With 4 bases removed from V and 3 bases from J, the gap between germline ends came to 9 bases. The CDR3 extends over 13 amino acids. The CDR3 loop is CASSLGQYTEAFF. CDR3 sequence (DNA): TGTGCCAGCAGCCTTGGACAGTACACTGAAGCTTTCTTT.

This chain uses TRBV7-9 with TRBJ1-2; TRBD1 is a possible D gene (5 bases). The V end lost 5 bases, the J end lost 7 bases, and 14 bases lay between the germline ends. The CDR3 is made up of 13 amino acids. Germline V gene data show CDR1 as SEHNR and CDR2 as FQNEAQ (reference sequence). CDR3 in amino acids: CASSSNSGGGYTF. For the CDR3, the DNA is TGTGCCAGCAGCAGCAACTCCGGGGGTGGCTACACCTTC.

This clone was detected only a few times. This rearrangement joins TRBV11-3 to TRBJ1-2, with 7 bases identical to TRBD1. CDR3 size: 15 residues. Per the germline V gene, CDR1 is SGHNT and CDR2 is YENEEA. V gave up 5 bases and J gave up 5 bases; unmatched junction bases: 11. The CDR3 bases are TGTGCCAGCAGCCCCGGACAGGCCCCGGGGTATGGCTACACCTTC. It codes for CASSPGQAPGYGYTF.

This clone turned up a few times. V gene TRBV6-5 combines with J gene TRBJ1-1; D perhaps matches TRBD1 (5 bases). CDR1 is MNHEY and CDR2 is SVGAGI in the germline V gene. V was shortened by 7 bases and J by 8 bases, with 11 bases between the two germline ends. The CDR3 extends over 11 amino acids. For the CDR3, the DNA is TGTGCCAGCACGGCAGGGCTGGAAGCTTTCTTT. Residues: CASTAGLEAFF.

J is TRBJ1-4 and V is TRBV19, with 10 bases that match TRBD1. From germline, CDR1 is LNHDA and CDR2 SQIVND (reference sequence). Germline trimming cut 7 bases from V and 8 bases from J; bases unmatched to any gene: 7. CDR3 length equals 14 residues. The CDR3 reads CASNHDRGREKLFF. In DNA form, the CDR3 reads TGTGCCAGTAATCACGACAGGGGGCGCGAAAAACTGTTTTTT.

The chain carries TRBV23-1 and TRBJ2-1, with 12 nucleotides matching TRBD1. TRBV23-1 is recorded as an ORF, its role being uncertain. This CDR3 contains 17 residues. V shed 3 bases and J 8 bases; nucleotides not matched to a gene: 11. CDR3 region: CASSHRTGTGGEDEQFF. CDR3 nucleotide sequence: TGCGCCAGCAGTCATCGAACCGGGACAGGGGGCGAGGATGAGCAGTTCTTC.

This chain uses TRBV6-5 with TRBJ2-7; D perhaps matches TRBD1 (6 bases). Germline lookup yields CDR1 MNHEY and CDR2 SVGAGI. The CDR3 spans 12 residues. Trimming removed 6 bases from V and 0 bases from J, with 6 bases in between. For the CDR3, the DNA is TGTGCCAGCAGCAGGGGCTCCTACGAGCAGTACTTC. Its translation: CASSRGSYEQYF.

V gene TRBV5-1 combines with J gene TRBJ2-7; 9 bases align to TRBD2. J lost 2 bases, V lost 7 bases, and 10 bases had no gene match. This CDR3 has 15 amino acids. Germline V gives CDR1 SGHRS, CDR2 YFSETQ. This CDR3 is CASSIGAGGTYEQYF. The DNA of the CDR3 is TGCGCCAGCTCTATCGGGGCGGGGGGGACCTACGAGCAGTACTTC. Based on the CDR3 plus reference TRBV5-1 and TRBJ2-7, the full variable domain is KAGVTQTPRYLIKTRGQQVTLSCSPISGHRSVSWYQQTPGQGLQFLFEYFSETQRNKGNFPGRFSGRQFSNSRSEMNVSTLELGDSALYLCASSIGAGGTYEQYFGPGTRLTVT.

This chain connects TRBV7-9 to TRBJ2-5, with 12 positions matching TRBD2. J gave up 5 bases and V 1 base, and 14 bases lay outside the gene matches. Germline CDR1 reads SEHNR; CDR2 reads FQNEAQ (reference sequence). The CDR3 has 19 residues. The CDR3 sequence is CASSLDPGLAGGVWETQYF. DNA of the CDR3: TGTGCCAGCAGCTTAGACCCCGGTCTAGCGGGGGGGGTATGGGAGACCCAGTACTTC.

The chain employs TRBV11-3 and TRBJ1-6; D is perhaps TRBD1 (5 bases). The V and J ends lost 1 base and 8 bases respectively, with 12 bases between them. The germline gives CDR1 SGHNT, CDR2 YENEEA. The CDR3 covers 15 residues. The CDR3 DNA follows: TGTGCCAGCAGCTTAGGCCCGGGGGGGTATTCACCCCTCCACTTT. Translation gives CASSLGPGGYSPLHF.

The chain carries TRBV19 and TRBJ2-2; 10 bases map to TRBD2. CDR3 length: 16 residues. From germline, CDR1 is LNHDA and CDR2 SQIVND (reference sequence). V gave up 4 bases and J gave up 2 bases; unmatched junction bases: 4. The CDR3 coding sequence is TGTGCCAGTAGTAGTACTAGCGGGGCTAACACCGGGGAGCTGTTTTTT. It specifies CASSSTSGANTGELFF. The whole variable domain, remainder taken from reference TRBV19 and TRBJ2-2, is DGGITQSPKYLFRKEGQNVTLSCEQNLNHDAMYWYRQDPGQGLRLIYYSQIVNDFQKGDIAEGYSVSREKKESFPLTVTSAQKNPTAFYLCASSSTSGANTGELFFGEGSRLTVL.

V and J are TRBV3-1 (or the pseudogene TRBV3-2) and TRBJ2-5; 8 bases are a match to TRBD1. V shed 5 bases, J shed 2 bases, and the junction held 4 bases outside the gene matches. This CDR3 is built from 14 residues. Germline CDR1 and CDR2: LGHDT and YNNKEL (reference sequence). Written as DNA, the CDR3 is TGTGCCAGCAGCACACAGGGGGTACAAGAGACCCAGTACTTC. It translates to CASSTQGVQETQYF.

J is TRBJ2-5 and V is TRBV7-2; D might be TRBD1 (6 bases). The V and J ends lost 2 bases and 6 bases respectively, with 13 bases between them. The CDR3 is 14 amino acids. CDR1 is SGHTA and CDR2 is FQGNSA in the germline V gene. DNA of the CDR3: TGTGCCAGCAGCTTACCAGGGGTGATTAAGACCCAGTACTTC. The encoded protein is CASSLPGVIKTQYF.

J is TRBJ1-4 and V is TRBV5-1; TRBD1 aligns across 8 bases. Germline V gene lookup returns CDR1 SGHRS and CDR2 YFSETQ. CDR3 length equals 15 residues. With 0 bases clipped from V and 7 bases from J, the junction kept 5 bases outside the gene matches. CDR3 loop: CASSLAGTGIEKLFF. The CDR3 coding sequence is TGCGCCAGCAGCTTGGCGGGGACAGGTATTGAAAAACTGTTTTTT. Complete variable domain (other parts from reference TRBV5-1 and TRBJ1-4): KAGVTQTPRYLIKTRGQQVTLSCSPISGHRSVSWYQQTPGQGLQFLFEYFSETQRNKGNFPGRFSGRQFSNSRSEMNVSTLELGDSALYLCASSLAGTGIEKLFFGSGTQLSVL.

This chain's CDR3 is CASSQDRGYSPLHF. The CDR3 DNA follows: TGTGCCAGCAGCCAAGACAGGGGTTATTCACCCCTCCACTTT. The gene calls are TRBV3-1 (or the pseudogene TRBV3-2) and TRBJ1-6; D is possibly TRBD1 (6 bases). With 0 bases removed from V and 8 bases from J, the gap between germline ends came to 8 bases. The CDR3 length is 14 residues. Germline CDR1 is LGHDT and CDR2 is YNNKEL (reference sequence).

The rearrangement joins TRBV19 to TRBJ1-4; tentative D call: TRBD1 (6 bases). Trimming shortened V by 3 bases and J by 4 bases, and 9 bases separated the two germline ends. CDR1 is LNHDA, CDR2 SQIVND, per germline (reference sequence). This CDR3 region has 14 residues. CDR3 sequence (DNA): TGTGCCAGTAGTATCAAGGGGGTTAATGAAAAACTGTTTTTT. It codes for CASSIKGVNEKLFF.

CDR3 sequence: CASSLTGWETQYF. CDR3 coding DNA: TGTGCCAGCAGTTTAACAGGTTGGGAGACCCAGTACTTC. The chain combines TRBV27 with TRBJ2-5, with D possibly matching TRBD1 (5 bases). The CDR3 is made up of 13 amino acids. The ends were cut back, 2 bases at V and 5 bases at J, with 9 bases in the middle. CDR1 is MNHEY, CDR2 SMNVEV, per germline (reference sequence).

The V call is TRBV7-9, the J call TRBJ2-3; D gene uncertain. With 2 bases removed from V and 0 bases from J, the gap between germline ends came to 6 bases. The germline V gene has CDR1 SEHNR and CDR2 FQNEAQ (reference sequence). The CDR3 is 14 amino acids. CDR3 region: CASSLSMSTDTQYF. DNA of the CDR3: TGTGCCAGCAGCTTATCCATGAGCACAGATACGCAGTATTTT.

The chain joins TRBV27 to TRBJ2-3; D might be TRBD1 (5 bases). Germline V gene sequence: CDR1 MNHEY, CDR2 SMNVEV (reference sequence). CDR3 length: 14 residues. Trimming stripped 7 bases from V and 5 bases from J, with 16 bases between. CDR3 sequence: CASKKKGRLDTQYF. CDR3 coding DNA: TGTGCCAGCAAAAAAAAGGGGCGCCTAGATACGCAGTATTTT.

CDR3 bases: TGCGCCAGCAGCCGAATCGGGGCGGGGGGGCCCCACAATGAGCAGTTCTTC. Encoded protein: CASSRIGAGGPHNEQFF. The rearrangement uses TRBV5-1 and TRBJ2-1; TRBD2 matches at 9 bases. Per the germline V gene, CDR1 is SGHRS and CDR2 is YFSETQ. This CDR3 is built from 17 residues. The ends lost 4 bases at V and 5 bases at J; junction bases unmatched: 13. The whole variable domain, remainder taken from reference TRBV5-1 and TRBJ2-1, is KAGVTQTPRYLIKTRGQQVTLSCSPISGHRSVSWYQQTPGQGLQFLFEYFSETQRNKGNFPGRFSGRQFSNSRSEMNVSTLELGDSALYLCASSRIGAGGPHNEQFFGPGTRLTVL.